This T cell receptor beta chain was observed in a study of metastatic and nonmetastatic thyroid tumors. On the study more broadly: Repertoires from malignant and benign thyroid patients were compared across blood and tumor or nodule tissue. Study-level points and caveats: When malignant thyroid tumors were compared with benign nodules, TCR beta diversity was reportedly significantly higher in the malignant tumors. This held in both blood and tumor samples.

Germline CDR1 SGHTA, CDR2 FQGNSA. The ends were cut back, 5 bases at V and 10 bases at J, with 14 bases in the middle. This CDR3 spans 13 amino acids. MiXCR re-clonotyped the PCR reads for TCRdb. The sample carries tens of thousands of clones, 3.5% to 5% recorded once. There were no patients who had received any treatment before thyroid surgery. There are many counts of this clone. As yet, its antigen is unknown. The receptor was isolated from a female donor with papillary thyroid cancer or a benign thyroid nodule (not recorded which). Some clones in this sample may be carry-over from other donors' samples. The rearrangement links TRBV7-2 to TRBJ1-4; D is possibly TRBD1 (6 bases). Sequencing was performed on blood. CDR3 coding DNA: TGTGCCAGCAGCACAAGGACAGAGCGAAAACTGTTTTTT. It encodes CASSTRTERKLFF. The whole variable domain, remainder taken from reference TRBV7-2 and TRBJ1-4, is GAGVSQSPSNKVTEKGKDVELRCDPISGHTALYWYRQSLGQGLEFLIYFQGNSAPDKSGLPSDRFSAERTGGSVSTLTIQRTQQEDSAVYLCASSTRTERKLFFGSGTQLSVL.